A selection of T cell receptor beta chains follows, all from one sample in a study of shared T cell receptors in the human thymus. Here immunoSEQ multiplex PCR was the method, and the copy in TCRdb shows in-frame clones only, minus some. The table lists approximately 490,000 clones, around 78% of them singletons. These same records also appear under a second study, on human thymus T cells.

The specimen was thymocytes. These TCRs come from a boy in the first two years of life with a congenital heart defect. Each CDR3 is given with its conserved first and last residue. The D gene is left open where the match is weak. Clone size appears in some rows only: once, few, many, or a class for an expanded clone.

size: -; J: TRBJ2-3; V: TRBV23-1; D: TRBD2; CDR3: CASGHSGSGDTQYF; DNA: TGCGCCAGCGGCCATAGCGGGAGCGGAGATACGCAGTATTTT
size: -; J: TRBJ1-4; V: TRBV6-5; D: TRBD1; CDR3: CASSYGDRGREKLFF; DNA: TGTGCCAGCAGTTACGGGGACAGGGGTCGGGAAAAACTGTTTTTT
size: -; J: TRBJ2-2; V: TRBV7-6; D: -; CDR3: CASSLRTARSGELFF; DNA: TGTGCCAGCAGCTTGAGGACTGCCCGGAGCGGGGAGCTGTTTTTT
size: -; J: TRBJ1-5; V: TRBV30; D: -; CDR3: CAWSMGQVGQPQHF; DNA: TGTGCCTGGAGTATGGGGCAGGTCGGGCAGCCCCAGCATTTT
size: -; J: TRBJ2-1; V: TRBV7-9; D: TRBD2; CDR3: CASSLVSVPSGTVEQFF; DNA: TGTGCCAGCAGCTTAGTGTCAGTCCCTAGCGGGACGGTTGAGCAGTTCTTC
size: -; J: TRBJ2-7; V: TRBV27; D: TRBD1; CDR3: CASSPGQGYEQYF; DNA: TGTGCCAGCAGTCCAGGACAGGGCTACGAGCAGTACTTC
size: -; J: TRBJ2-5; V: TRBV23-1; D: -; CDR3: CASSHRGETQYF; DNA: TGCGCCAGCAGTCACAGGGGAGAGACCCAGTACTTC
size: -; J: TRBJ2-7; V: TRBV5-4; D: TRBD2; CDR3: CASSLKGREHYEQYF; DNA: TGTGCCAGCAGCTTGAAGGGGCGGGAGCATTACGAGCAGTACTTC
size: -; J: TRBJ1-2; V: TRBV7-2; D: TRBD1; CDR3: CASSIRQGVVGYTF; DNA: TGTGCCAGCAGCATTCGACAGGGGGTTGTTGGCTACACCTTC
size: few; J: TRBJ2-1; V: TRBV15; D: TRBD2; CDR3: CATSGGSVNEQFF; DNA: TGTGCCACCAGCGGCGGGAGCGTGAATGAGCAGTTCTTC
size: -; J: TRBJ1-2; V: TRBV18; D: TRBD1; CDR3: CASSPRGRNGYTF; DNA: TGTGCCAGCTCACCTAGGGGGCGAAATGGCTACACCTTC
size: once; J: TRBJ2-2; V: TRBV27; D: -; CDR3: CASSGPSDGNTGELFF; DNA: TGTGCCAGCAGTGGGCCTAGCGACGGAAACACCGGGGAGCTGTTTTTT
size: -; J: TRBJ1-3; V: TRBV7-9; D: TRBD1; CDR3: CASGKQGGSGNTIYF; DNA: TGTGCCAGCGGAAAGCAGGGGGGCTCTGGAAACACCATATATTTT
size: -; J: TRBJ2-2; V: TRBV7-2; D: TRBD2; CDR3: CASSLVGLAGSVGELFF; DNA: TGTGCCAGCAGCTTAGTGGGACTAGCGGGATCCGTCGGGGAGCTGTTTTTT
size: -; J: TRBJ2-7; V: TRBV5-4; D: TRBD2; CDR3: CASSFGTSDYEQYF; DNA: TGTGCCAGCAGCTTCGGGACTAGCGACTACGAGCAGTACTTC
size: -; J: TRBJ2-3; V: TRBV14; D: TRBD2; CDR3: CASSQDRLAGTHLDTQYF; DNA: TGTGCCAGCAGCCAAGATCGACTAGCGGGGACCCACCTGGATACGCAGTATTTT
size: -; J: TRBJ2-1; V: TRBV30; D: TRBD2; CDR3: CAWKEVVRGVDNEQFF; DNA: TGTGCCTGGAAGGAAGTTGTGCGGGGGGTTGACAATGAGCAGTTCTTC
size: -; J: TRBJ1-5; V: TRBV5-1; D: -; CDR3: CASSPKGGNQPQHF; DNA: TGCGCCAGCAGCCCAAAGGGGGGCAATCAGCCCCAGCATTTT
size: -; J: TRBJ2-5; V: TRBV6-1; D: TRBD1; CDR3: CASSEVGQGSGTQYF; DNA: TGTGCCAGCAGTGAAGTCGGACAGGGTTCTGGGACCCAGTACTTC
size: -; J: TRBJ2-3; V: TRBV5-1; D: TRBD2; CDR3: CASSLGTKREWDTQYF; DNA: TGCGCCAGCAGCCTTGGGACCAAGCGGGAGTGGGATACGCAGTATTTT
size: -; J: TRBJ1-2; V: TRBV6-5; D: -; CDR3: CASRGRQNGYTF; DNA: TGTGCCAGCAGGGGCAGGCAGAATGGCTACACCTTC
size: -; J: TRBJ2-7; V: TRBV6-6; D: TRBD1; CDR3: CASSYGQGVVYEQYF; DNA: TGTGCCAGCAGTTACGGACAGGGAGTAGTCTACGAGCAGTACTTC
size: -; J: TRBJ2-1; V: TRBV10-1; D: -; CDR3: CAGSVTGVSYNEQFF; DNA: TGCGCCGGCAGTGTTACGGGGGTCTCCTACAATGAGCAGTTCTTC
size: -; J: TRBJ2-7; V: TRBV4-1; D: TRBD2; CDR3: CASSPTSGPYEQYF; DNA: TGCGCCAGCAGCCCCACTAGCGGCCCCTACGAGCAGTACTTC
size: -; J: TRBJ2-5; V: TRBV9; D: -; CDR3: CASSAEGARSETQYF; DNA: TGTGCCAGCAGCGCGGAGGGGGCCCGTTCGGAGACCCAGTACTTC
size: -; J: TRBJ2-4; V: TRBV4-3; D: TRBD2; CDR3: CASSQDASGRAEGNIQYF; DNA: TGCGCCAGCAGCCAAGATGCTAGCGGGAGGGCCGAAGGAAACATTCAGTACTTC
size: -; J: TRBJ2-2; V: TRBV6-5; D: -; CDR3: CASSYSSNTGELFF; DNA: TGTGCCAGCAGTTACTCGAGCAACACCGGGGAGCTGTTTTTT
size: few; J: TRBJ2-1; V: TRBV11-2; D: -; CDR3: CASSSPNNEQFF; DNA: TGTGCCAGCAGCTCCCCCAACAATGAGCAGTTCTTC
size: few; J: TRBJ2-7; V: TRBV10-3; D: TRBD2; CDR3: CAISESGGDYEQYF; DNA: TGTGCCATCAGTGAGTCCGGGGGGGACTACGAGCAGTACTTC
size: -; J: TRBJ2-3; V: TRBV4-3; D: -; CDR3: CASSQDCACTDTQYF; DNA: TGCGCCAGCAGCCAAGATTGCGCTTGCACAGATACGCAGTATTTT
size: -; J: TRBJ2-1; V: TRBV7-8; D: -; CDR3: CASSLGLVPSSYNEQFF; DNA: TGTGCCAGCAGCTTGGGCTTAGTCCCGAGCTCCTACAATGAGCAGTTCTTC
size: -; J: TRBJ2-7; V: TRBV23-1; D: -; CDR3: CASSLSPTYEQYF; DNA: TGCGCCAGCAGTCTTTCCCCAACCTACGAGCAGTACTTC
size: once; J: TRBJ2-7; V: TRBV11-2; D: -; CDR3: CASSPWTGPSGSYEQYF; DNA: TGTGCCAGCAGCCCATGGACAGGGCCTAGCGGTTCCTACGAGCAGTACTTC
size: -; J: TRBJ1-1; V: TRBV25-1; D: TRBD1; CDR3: CASRQQTPGQGRTEAFF; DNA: TGTGCCAGCAGACAGCAGACCCCGGGACAGGGACGCACTGAAGCTTTCTTT
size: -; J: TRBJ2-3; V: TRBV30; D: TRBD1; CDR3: CAWSVLYRGATDTQYF; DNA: TGTGCCTGGAGTGTTCTGTACAGGGGCGCCACAGATACGCAGTATTTT
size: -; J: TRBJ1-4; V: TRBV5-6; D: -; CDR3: CASGGARNEKLFF; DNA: TGTGCCAGCGGGGGGGCCCGTAATGAAAAACTGTTTTTT
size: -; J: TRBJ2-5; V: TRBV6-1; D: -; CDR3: CASSEGGASWETQYF; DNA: TGTGCCAGCAGTGAGGGGGGGGCCAGTTGGGAGACCCAGTACTTC
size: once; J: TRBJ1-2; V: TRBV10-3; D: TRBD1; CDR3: CAISFSRQGANYGYTF; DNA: TGTGCCATCAGTTTCTCGAGACAGGGGGCTAACTATGGCTACACCTTC
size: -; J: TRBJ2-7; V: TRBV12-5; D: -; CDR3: CASGPTGGLPSYEQYF; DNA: TGTGCTAGTGGTCCAACCGGGGGGCTACCCTCCTACGAGCAGTACTTC
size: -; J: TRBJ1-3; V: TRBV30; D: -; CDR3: CAWSVGGSGNTIYF; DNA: TGTGCCTGGAGTGTAGGAGGCTCTGGAAACACCATATATTTT
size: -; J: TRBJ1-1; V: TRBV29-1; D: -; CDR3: CSVRGIVNTEAFF; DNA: TGCAGCGTCCGGGGGATAGTGAACACTGAAGCTTTCTTT
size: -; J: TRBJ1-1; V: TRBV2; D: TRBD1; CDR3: CASSPGQGQRDTEAFF; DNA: TGTGCCAGCAGTCCTGGACAGGGGCAGAGGGACACTGAAGCTTTCTTT
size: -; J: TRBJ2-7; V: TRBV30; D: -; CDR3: CAWSVYGASYEQYF; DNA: TGTGCCTGGAGTGTATATGGGGCTTCCTACGAGCAGTACTTC
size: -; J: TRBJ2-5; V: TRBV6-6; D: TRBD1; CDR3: CASSPSSTGLETQYF; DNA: TGTGCCAGCAGTCCCTCTTCGACAGGGCTGGAGACCCAGTACTTC
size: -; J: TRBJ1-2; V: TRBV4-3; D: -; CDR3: CASSQDRQGLVGDYGYTF; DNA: TGCGCCAGCAGCCAAGATCGGCAGGGACTGGTCGGTGACTATGGCTACACCTTC
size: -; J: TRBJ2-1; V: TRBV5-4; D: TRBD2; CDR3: CASSRGTSGSSYNEQFF; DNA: TGTGCCAGCAGCCGAGGGACTAGCGGGAGCTCCTACAATGAGCAGTTCTTC
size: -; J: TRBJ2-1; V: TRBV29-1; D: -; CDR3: CSVQDSSNEQFF; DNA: TGCAGCGTTCAGGACTCGTCCAATGAGCAGTTCTTC
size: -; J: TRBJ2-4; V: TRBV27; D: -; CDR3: CASSVTVRPSDLAKNIQYF; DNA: TGTGCCAGCAGTGTAACTGTGCGCCCATCCGATCTAGCCAAAAACATTCAGTACTTC
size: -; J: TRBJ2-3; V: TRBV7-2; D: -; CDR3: CASSLSGLRFQDWTDTQYF; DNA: TGTGCCAGCAGCCTCTCCGGATTAAGGTTTCAGGATTGGACAGATACGCAGTATTTT
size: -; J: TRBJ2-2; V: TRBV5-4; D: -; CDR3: CASSWLDVGQGGNTGELFF; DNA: TGTGCCAGCAGCTGGTTGGACGTAGGGCAGGGGGGTAACACCGGGGAGCTGTTTTTT
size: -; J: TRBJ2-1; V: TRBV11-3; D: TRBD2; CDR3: CASSTTGLAGGSSYNEQFF; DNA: TGTGCCAGCAGCACCACGGGACTAGCGGGAGGTTCTTCCTACAATGAGCAGTTCTTC